This note documents a single TCR beta chain sequence. The data derive from a study of T-cell memory formation after mild COVID-19. TCRdb reanalysed the 5' RACE reads using MiXCR and keeps one entry per CDR3 protein. The sample includes 300,000 or so distinct CDR3 sequences, about 15% of them seen just once. Trimming took off 3 bases at V and 3 bases at J, with 11 bases between the two ends. This CDR3 comprises 14 residues. This TCR derives from a man aged 18-30 years who had mild COVID-19 (a few samples of this study predate the infection). Cell type and time point are not known. Sequencing input: PBMCs or a T cell subset sorted from them (not recorded which). This chain connects TRBV12-3 or TRBV12-4 to TRBJ2-5; D could derive from TRBD1 or TRBD2 (5 bases each). CDR3 coding DNA: TGTGCCAGCAGTTTCCGGGACGGGGAAGAGACCCAGTACTTC. Translated, it gives CASSFRDGEETQYF.